This T cell receptor beta chain emerged from a study of T cells in Graves' hyperthyroidism and ophthalmopathy. Amplification targeted TCR beta CDR3 regions from RNA transcripts. TCR CDR3 regions were first amplified by RT-PCR with HTBI primers. TCRdb processed the multiplex PCR reads anew with MiXCR; each CDR3 protein has one entry. This sample carries under 350,000 distinct CDR3 sequences, about 21% of them seen once, and the ten largest clones take 50% to 65%. This clonotype was seen ten or more times. In patients aged 18 to 65, hyperthyroidism was newly diagnosed, with duration under 2 months. The germline CDR1 and CDR2 sequences are MNHNS and SASEGT. With 7 bases clipped from V and 0 bases from J, the junction kept 3 bases outside the gene matches. This CDR3 region has 14 residues.

Sample: blood. The TCR originated in a woman aged 45-65 years with Graves' hyperthyroidism. This sequence joins TRBV6-1 and TRBJ2-3, with TRBD2 matching 8 bases. The CDR3 bases are TGTGCCAGCATAACTAGCGGAAGCACAGATACGCAGTATTTT. Its translation is CASITSGSTDTQYF.